This is a list of T cell receptor beta chains from one sample in a study of Ad26.COV2.S vaccination and SARS-CoV-2 variants. Profiled with immunoSEQ multiplex PCR; TCRdb holds only in-frame clones, not every one. The sample has a few hundred thousand clones, roughly 90% seen once. Sequencing used peripheral blood, obtained in a trial of Ad26.COV2.S vaccine versus placebo. These receptors originate from a person between 18 and 65 years old who received the Ad26.COV2.S COVID-19 vaccine or a placebo. The CDR3 runs from the conserved cysteine through the conserved F or W. The D gene is left open where the match is weak. Size tells how often a clone was seen (once, few, many) or the class of an expanded clone, and some rows leave it out.

v_call,d_call,clone_size,j_call,cdr3_nt,cdr3_aa
TRBV11-3,NA,NA,TRBJ1-4,TGTGCCAGCAGCTTTGGGCCTGGTGAAAAACTGTTTTTT,CASSFGPGEKLFF
TRBV6-2/TRBV6-3,NA,once,TRBJ2-7,TGTGCCAGCAGCCGGACGTACTACGAGCAGTACTTC,CASSRTYYEQYF
TRBV9,NA,NA,TRBJ2-1,TGTGCCAGCAGCGGAGTGGGACTCACGAGCTCCTACAATGAGCAGTTCTTC,CASSGVGLTSSYNEQFF
TRBV11-2,NA,NA,TRBJ1-5,TGTGCCAGCAGCTTAAGGGGTGGTCGCAATCAGCCCCAGCATTTT,CASSLRGGRNQPQHF
TRBV11-2,NA,NA,TRBJ2-1,TGTGCCAGCAGCTTAGAAGCTAGTGCCTACAATGAGCAGTTCTTC,CASSLEASAYNEQFF
TRBV5-8,TRBD1,NA,TRBJ1-5,TGTGCCAGCAGCGCCGGACAGGGAGAGAATCAGCCCCAGCATTTT,CASSAGQGENQPQHF
TRBV18,NA,NA,TRBJ1-1,TGTGCCAGCTCACCTTCAGAGGGAAGTGGGAACACTGAAGCTTTCTTT,CASSPSEGSGNTEAFF
TRBV6-5,TRBD1,few,TRBJ2-1,TGTGCCAGCAGTTCCGGGACAGGGATCTACAATGAGCAGTTCTTC,CASSSGTGIYNEQFF
TRBV7-8,TRBD2,NA,TRBJ2-1,TGTGCCAGCAGCTTAGGCGGCGGGGGGGCCTTATGGGAGCAGTTCTTC,CASSLGGGGALWEQFF
TRBV12-3/TRBV12-4,NA,NA,TRBJ1-2,TGTGCCAGCAGTTTAGGCTATGGCTACACCTTC,CASSLGYGYTF
TRBV24-1,NA,NA,TRBJ2-2,TGTGCCACCAGTGATTTGTTCAAGAACACCGGGGAGCTGTTTTTT,CATSDLFKNTGELFF
TRBV18,NA,NA,TRBJ2-7,TGTGCCAGCTCGGGCCCGAAGGGCTCTGACTACGAGCAGTACTTC,CASSGPKGSDYEQYF
TRBV27,NA,NA,TRBJ1-3,TGTGCCAGCAGTTTATCGGGGGCGGGAAACACCATATATTTT,CASSLSGAGNTIYF
TRBV7-3,NA,NA,TRBJ1-1,TGTGCCAGCAGCTTAACGGGCGCTGAAGCTTTCTTT,CASSLTGAEAFF